The next 9 T cell receptor beta chains were all read from a single sample in a study of T cells in women clearing cervical HPV infection (dated by TCRdb to between 2017 and 2018). Library creation used the immunoSEQ multiplex PCR assay. TCRdb re-hosts the immuneACCESS table, in-frame sequences only. Its copies lack some clones; in the studies checked, an unresolved V gene accounts for under half of them, and the cause for the rest is not known. The sample's clone listing holds about 31,000 clones. The top ten constitute 7.5% to 10% of the sample. The sequenced sample consisted of blood buffy coat. These receptor sequences come from a woman aged 18-70 years with a cervical HPV16 infection that either progressed to CIN3+ or cleared (not recorded which).

Comment on this clone: Read coverage stops 3 residues before the CDR3 terminus; the germline J gene supplies the remainder. This chain links TRBV12-5 with TRBJ1-5; D not resolved. V lost 7 bases to trimming and J lost 0 bases, with 7 bases between them. CDR1 LGHNT and CDR2 FRNRAP come from the germline V gene. This CDR3 contains 13 residues. The DNA read from the CDR3 is TGTGCTAGTGCTAGAGATAGCAATCAGCCC. Protein: CASARDSNQP. The whole CDR3 is CASARDSNQPQHF.

Comments on this clone: The read falls 3 residues short of the CDR3 end, and the missing part is taken from the germline J gene. The chain joins TRBV7-3 to TRBJ1-2, with D hard to call. The CDR3 sequence is 15 residues long. Per the germline V gene, CDR1 is SGHTA and CDR2 is FQGTGA. CDR3 sequence: CASSSTRRPYNDYTF. Incomplete CDR3 DNA: TGTGCCAGCAGCTCGACTAGACGGCCCTACAATGAC. The complete variable domain, with remaining parts taken from reference TRBV7-3 and TRBJ1-2, reads GAGVSQTPSNKVTEKGKYVELRCDPISGHTALYWYRQSLGQGPEFLIYFQGTGAADDSGLPNDRFFAVRPEGSVSTLKIQRTERGDSAVYLCASSSTRRPYNDYTFGSGTRLTVV.

Notes on this clone: The read terminates 3 residues before the CDR3 end, so the remaining end is supplied by the germline J gene. The rearrangement links TRBV10-2 to TRBJ1-2, with D hard to call. Germline V gene sequence: CDR1 WSHSY, CDR2 SAAADI. There are 14 residues in the CDR3. Deletions cut 3 bases from V and 6 bases from J, with 14 bases between. This CDR3 reads CASSDAVNPNGYTF. CDR3 DNA, as far as it was read: TGCGCCAGCAGTGACGCGGTGAACCCTAATGGC.

Concerning this clone: The sequenced fragment ends 3 residues before the CDR3 boundary, so the rest is inferred from the germline J gene. The V call is TRBV4-2, the J call TRBJ1-5; D gene uncertain. Trimming left V 0 bases short and J 6 bases short, with 12 bases between. Per germline, CDR1 LGHNA and CDR2 YNFKEQ. CDR3 length: 15 residues. The covered CDR3 bases are TGTGCCAGCAGCCAAGATTGGGCAGGTGGTCAGCCC. As protein: CASSQDWAGGQP. The full CDR3 reads CASSQDWAGGQPQHF.

As for this clone: The sequenced fragment ends 3 residues before the CDR3 boundary, so the rest is inferred from the germline J gene. Other DNA sequences of this sample code for an identical CDR3. V is TRBV19 and J is TRBJ2-6; D perhaps matches TRBD2 (5 bases). CDR3 length equals 19 residues. The germline V and J ends were trimmed by 4 bases and 0 bases, with 19 bases remaining between them. The germline gives CDR1 LNHDA, CDR2 SQIVND (reference sequence). The CDR3 DNA, read in part, is TGTGCCAGTAGTACGGGGTCACTAATGACCTTCTCTGGGGCCAACGTC. This sequence encodes CASSTGSLMTFSGANV. The full CDR3 sequence reads CASSTGSLMTFSGANVLTF. Using reference TRBV19 and TRBJ2-6 for the parts outside the CDR3, the full variable domain is DGGITQSPKYLFRKEGQNVTLSCEQNLNHDAMYWYRQDPGQGLRLIYYSQIVNDFQKGDIAEGYSVSREKKESFPLTVTSAQKNPTAFYLCASSTGSLMTFSGANVLTFGAGSRLTVL.

With respect to this clone: Read coverage stops 3 residues before the CDR3 terminus; the germline J gene supplies the remainder. This chain links TRBV7-6 with TRBJ2-5, with TRBD2 matching 10 bases. CDR1 is SGHVS, CDR2 FNYEAQ, per germline. CDR3 length: 14 residues. The CDR3 sequence is CASSLELAGITQYF. CDR3 bases read: TGTGCCAGCAGCTTAGAACTAGCGGGAATTACC. The entire variable domain, with the rest obtained from reference TRBV7-6 and TRBJ2-5, is as follows: GAGVSQSPRYKVTKRGQDVALRCDPISGHVSLYWYRQALGQGPEFLTYFNYEAQQDKSGLPNDRFSAERPEGSISTLTIQRTEQRDSAMYRCASSLELAGITQYFGPGTRLLVL.

For this clone: With the read ending 3 residues before the CDR3 end, the germline J gene is used to fill in that end. The chain combines TRBV7-3 with TRBJ2-1; 11 positions match TRBD1. The germline CDR1 and CDR2 sequences are SGHTA and FQGTGA. V gave up 2 bases and J gave up 1 base; unmatched junction bases: 1. This CDR3 contains 16 residues. The CDR3 spells CASSLGQGASYNEQFF. Incomplete CDR3 DNA: TGTGCCAGCAGCTTAGGACAGGGGGCTTCCTACAATGAG.

On this clone itself: The CDR3 end falls 3 residues outside the read, so it is completed with the germline J gene. This chain links TRBV11-1 with TRBJ1-1; 7 bases match TRBD1. The CDR3 has 14 residues. Germline assignment: CDR1 SGHAT and CDR2 FQDESV (reference sequence). After removal of 5 bases from V and 7 bases from J, the junction contained 10 bases not matched to a gene. The CDR3 here is CASSTSGTAHEAFF. The sequenced part of the CDR3 DNA is TGTGCCAGCAGCACCAGTGGGACAGCCCATGAA.

Comments on this clone: The read comes to an end 3 residues before the CDR3 does, leaving the germline J gene to fill in the end. This CDR3 is also generated by other DNA sequences in the sample. The V call is TRBV7-2, the J call TRBJ1-3; 7 bases map to TRBD1. This CDR3 has 15 residues. V lost 2 bases to trimming and J lost 3 bases; unmatched junction nucleotides: 4. Per the germline V gene, CDR1 is SGHTA and CDR2 is FQGNSA. The CDR3 spells CASSLLGTDGNTIYF. Partial CDR3 DNA: TGTGCCAGCAGCTTACTCGGGACAGATGGAAACACC.